This TCR beta chain was profiled in a study of cytomegalovirus exposure and HLA in healthy donors (dated by TCRdb to between 2016 and 2019). For the wider study: In an earlier analysis of several hundred of the donors, 276 Gb of sequence data and roughly 100 million unique TCR beta sequences from about 179 million T cells were reported. About 300 gigabases of sequencing data and 91 million or so unique TCR sequences made up an early release that covered over 550 HLA-typed donors. Among the roughly 400 genotyped donors, around 81% belonged to the genetic ancestry cluster associated with self-reported Caucasian donors. The study was designed to test whether signatures of past pathogen exposure could be identified by cataloging public T cell receptors. The T cell repertoires of around 670 subjects were profiled by immunosequencing and related to cytomegalovirus serostatus. A separate validation cohort of roughly 130 different subjects was used in addition to the roughly 670-subject first cohort. To predict cytomegalovirus infection status, the study combined high-throughput TCR immunosequencing, statistical association of individual TCRs with disease status, and machine learning. A later analysis re-examined previously published TCR beta repertoires from roughly 720 donors and added high-resolution HLA genotyping to investigate patterns of TCR occurrence. Rather than drawing on any new phenotypic data, the later analysis identified candidate immune exposures from TCR beta sequences and the way those sequences occurred across donors. An earlier analysis of fewer than 700 of the donors applied high-throughput TCR beta sequencing to assess whether each TCR beta V gene segment acted as functional or pseudogenic. Donor age, sex, ethnicity and CMV serostatus were compiled together with the repertoire data. A later genetic analysis used genome-wide SNP genotypes for about three fifths of the 666 donors, treating that subset as a discovery cohort. Every discovery cohort repertoire had been produced on one sequencing platform. Class I and class II HLA loci were covered by the typing at four-digit resolution. The number of typed donors differed by locus: roughly 629-630 for A, B, C, DRB1 and DQB1; roughly 510 for DQA1; around 580 for DPA1; and about 450 for DPB1. A few DR-DQ haplotypes were treated as single units for association and clustering because of strong linkage in the cohort. Among about 400 genotyped donors of the cohort, an average of roughly 230,000 unique TCR beta nucleotide sequences was sequenced per donor, of which 15% to 20% were non-productive. The research as a whole found: The only immune exposure information available for the cohort was CMV serostatus. Linkage disequilibrium might explain the correlated functional status among segregating V segments, but an unknown experimental factor could not be ruled out. Only TCR beta chains were sequenced in this cohort, and the absence of alpha or paired-chain data limited detectable features. A later analysis found that HLA-associated TCR beta chains were more clonally expanded and had lower generation probabilities than equally common non-associated chains. Broadly in line with IMGT annotations, most TCR beta V segments showed up in productive rearrangements about 90% or about 30% of the time in an earlier analysis of approximately 640 of the donors. In a later analysis, several top co-occurrence clusters were reported to appear linked to parvovirus B19, influenza, CMV and Epstein-Barr virus. The classifier was reported to diagnose cytomegalovirus status with high specificity and sensitivity in both the original cohort and the validation cohort. A later genetic analysis reported fewer N-insertions in productive TCRs among donors in an Asian-associated ancestry cluster than the approximately 670-donor mean. An association between a missense DCLRE1C variant and V-gene and J-gene trimming of TCR beta chains was found in a later genetic analysis and replicated in an independent cohort. Assigning TCR associations to individual alleles was difficult when HLA alleles, especially DR and DQ, strongly co-occurred. Presence/absence analyses assumed roughly uniform sequencing depth across donors, an assumption that may not hold. A cluster of highly shared sequence variants was judged likely to be a technical artifact of the sequencing pipeline. It was suggested by the authors that the approach could potentially be generalized to other disease states and immunological phenotypes. Because counts were too low, more than 15 rarely observed V segments, including chromosome 9 orphons, were excluded from the earlier analysis of about 500 of the donors. The study listed around 160 TCR beta chains as associated with cytomegalovirus. A later analysis associated 16,951 TCR beta sequences with specific HLA alleles at a false discovery rate of 0.05. In a later analysis, most CMV-associated TCR beta chains were found to appear HLA-restricted, with HLA associations seemingly driven largely by CMV exposure. A further reported finding was that TCR beta sequences accurately predicted the HLA-A and HLA-B alleles for most subjects in the first cohort. Across donors, most TCR sequences were observed very rarely, whereas some public TCRs were present in many individuals. Because HLA typing was missing for some donors at each locus, association tests included only the typed subset. In a later analysis, TCR association rates were found to vary across HLA loci, with the most associated TCRs seen for DRB1 alleles and the fewest for HLA-C alleles. A few of the identified cytomegalovirus-associated TCR beta chains were confirmed in vitro to be specific for cytomegalovirus antigens.

Receptors were amplified or captured by the immunoSEQ multiplex PCR assay. A mixture of 60 forward primers for TCR Vbeta segments and 13 reverse primers for TCR Jbeta segments was used in the multiplex PCR. Amplification of the CDR3 region of rearranged TCR beta genes was performed with a multiplex PCR assay on genomic DNA. Amplified TCR beta libraries were sequenced as 87-base-pair reads on the Illumina HiSeq System. The published analysis was carried out like this. A later analysis counted 65 million to 90 million unique TCR beta chains across the 670 or so repertoires, and some 12 million of these chains were shared by at least two donors. Raw reads were error-corrected and collapsed into unique sequences by a nearest-neighbor algorithm in which closely related sequences were merged to remove PCR and sequencing errors. Alignment of CDR3 sequences to IMGT reference sequences was used to assign V, D and J gene segments. For a sequence to be retained, at least a six-nucleotide match to both a V gene segment and a J gene segment was required. A rearrangement was called productive if the CDR3 had no stop codons and remained in frame with V and J, and every other rearrangement was called non-productive. Following IMGT convention, CDR3 was defined as the stretch from the second conserved V-encoded cysteine to the conserved J-encoded phenylalanine. In an earlier analysis of more than 550 of the donors, sequences lacking an unambiguous match to a single V gene segment were excluded. An earlier analysis of over 450 of the donors classified V segments as functional when productive rearrangements were above 56.7% and as segregating when the standard deviation between donors was above 5%. A statistical classification framework was developed to diagnose cytomegalovirus status using the catalog of TCR beta chain sequences. In a later analysis, TCR nucleotide sequences were compared against IMGT/GENE-DB human TR gene sequences so that V and J genes could be assigned. A later analysis assigned CDR3 sequences and most-parsimonious VDJ recombination scenarios with the TCRdist pipeline. A later analysis defined each TCR beta chain by its CDR3 amino acid sequence plus V-gene family, and excluded reads lacking a unique V-gene family. In a later analysis, approximately 640 highly shared, low-generation-probability nucleotide sequences were removed to address suspected cross-contamination and a sequencing artifact. A later analysis calculated a clonal expansion index for each public chain from normalized within-repertoire ranks of inferred template counts. A later analysis computed generation probabilities with a VDJ recombination model fitted to out-of-frame rearrangements, and checked the results against IGoR. In a later analysis, TCR-TCR, TCR-HLA and TCR-CMV co-occurrence was scored with hypergeometric tests, and a repertoire-size bias correction was applied to TCR pairs. To estimate false discovery rates, a later analysis permuted the HLA or CMV assignments 20 times. In a later analysis, co-occurring TCRs were grouped using DBSCAN, with TCRdist sequence similarity added in when clustering inside HLA-allele-positive subsets. Repertoires with fewer than 30,000 or more than 120,000 public chains were left out of co-occurrence clustering, as were a handful of repertoires with anomalous nucleotide sharing. TCRdb retrieved this table from immuneACCESS and kept in-frame rearrangements only. Not all clones are present; in checked studies, unresolved V genes account for under half, and no reason is known for the remainder. The V and J calls and the clone size are those of that table, but D and trimming were determined from the DNA. The sample records 95,000 to 150,000 clones, roughly 78% of which are singletons. Together, the top ten hold around 8.9% of the sample.

In total, around 600 healthy bone marrow donors made up the cohort. At the time of sampling, every cohort member was nominally healthy, though immune exposures that went unrecorded were likely present. The donor was CMV seropositive and was included in the group of 300 or so seropositive cohort members. A peripheral blood sample was collected from each donor, and TCR beta sequencing was performed on peripheral blood mononuclear cells. Genomic DNA extraction from the blood cell samples was performed with the Qiagen DNeasy Blood Extraction Kit. Compared with the rest of its sample, this clone is medium-sized (0.01 to 0.1%). This receptor's antigen is unknown. The sample holds no much larger clone one base away, and base qualities are not on file. The TCR comes from a man aged 25 to 40 in good health and CMV-seropositive. The sample taken for sequencing was PBMCs.

The CDR3 region reads CASSSYGTEAFF. The sequenced DNA is TGTGCCAGCAGCTCCTACGGGACTGAAGCTTTCTTT. The sequence links TRBV5-6 to TRBJ1-1; no D segment can be confidently identified. V was cut back by 3 bases and J by 5 bases, leaving a gap of 8 bases between them. Including cysteine and phenylalanine, the CDR3 has 12 amino acids. Solely the CDR3 DNA is kept, with 36 bases framed from the first base. CDR1 and CDR2 are drawn from the germline V gene: SGHDT, YYEEEE. When the CDR3 is completed using the reference TRBV5-6 and TRBJ1-1 genes on either side, the full variable domain is DAGVTQSPTHLIKTRGQQVTLRCSPKSGHDTVSWYQQALGQGPQFIFQYYEEEERQRGNFPDRFSGHQFPNYSSELNVNALLLGDSALYLCASSSYGTEAFFGQGTRLTVV.